Below, one T cell receptor beta chain is given with its context. Its antigen remains undetermined. No qualities accompany the bases; no much larger clone lies one base away. The CDR3 regions of human TCRbeta chains were subjected to immunosequencing. Under the source paper's analysis protocol: Repertoire TCRs were matched against a reference library of SARS-CoV-2-specific TCRs generated with the MIRA antigen-specificity platform. Breadth was defined as the fraction of unique TCRs that were SARS-CoV-2-associated. Depth was defined as the fraction of total T cells that were SARS-CoV-2-associated. Using the MIRA data, each spike-specific TCR was mapped to the spike region that the TCR reacts to and placed in a CD4 or CD8 class. Log10-transformed breadth and depth values were compared by one-way ANOVA with Sidak's multiple comparisons tests. As stored in TCRdb, this immuneACCESS dataset retains in-frame rearrangements with V and J assigned. A fraction of the clones does not appear; measured against another copy, unresolved V genes explain less than half of the discrepancy, and the remainder lacks a known reason. D and trimming were read from the DNA, whereas the V and J calls and clone size are those reported in that table. The sample table lists 90,000 to 120,000 clones, roughly 89% of them with a count of one. The ten largest clones capture around 15% of the sample.

The sample's time point, from its label and the paper: baseline before first vaccination. Vaccinee samples were obtained from the UK trials COV001 and COV002, which included a single-blind randomized controlled phase 2/3 trial of AZD1222 (ChAdOx1 nCoV-19) in healthy adults. For TCRbeta chain sequencing, PBMC samples were collected from trial participants at day 0 and at day 28 after the second dose. This record comes from a study of T cell responses to AZD1222 COVID-19 vaccine (dated by TCRdb to 2020 to 2022). With regard to the full study: AZD1222 recipients with second doses at about 4 weeks or about 12 weeks were pooled, because spike-specific TCR depth and breadth did not differ between schedules. A total of 230 to 250 trial participants underwent TCR sequencing, of whom 207 received two doses of AZD1222 and some 26 received two doses of the MenACWY control vaccine. Enrollment into the trials was organized by age into subgroups of 18-55, 56-69 and 70-plus years, and those subgroups contained roughly 150, 30 and 60 TCR-sequenced participants, respectively. What the research found in general, with its limitations: Most participants were white British and females outnumbered males, and the authors suggested that clonal diversity may have been underestimated. After two AZD1222 doses, spike-specific TCR breadth and depth were significantly higher than at day 0 and than in MenACWY recipients. Conclusions about previously exposed vaccinees are limited, since just 5 to 7 AZD1222 recipients were seropositive for SARS-CoV-2 at baseline. The whole spike protein was spanned by vaccine-associated CD4 TCRs, and dominant responses were seen in regions 160-218 and 743-854. Reportedly, almost half of the unique spike-specific TCRs recognized epitopes lying outside the regions that are mutated in the B.1.351 and B.1.1.7 variants. Because no day 14 peak-response samples were available, the repertoires could be characterized only after the peak T cell response. The 56-69-year group was small, and its depth increase did not reach significance, likely because of low power.

From the cysteine through the phenylalanine, the CDR3 covers 13 amino acids. Only CDR3 DNA remains: 39 bases, in frame from the first base. According to the germline V gene, CDR1 reads SQVTM and CDR2 reads ANQGSEA. A distance of 13 bases separates the germline ends of V and J, which lose 4 bases and 3 bases respectively. The TCR originated in an adult in good health. The rearranged chain carries TRBV29-1 and TRBJ2-7; TRBD2 is a possible D gene, resting on 6 matching bases. This material consisted of peripheral blood, taken on day 0 of AZD1222 vaccination. The DNA sequence is TGCAGCGTTGTTGTGGGAGGATACTACGAGCAGTACTTC. This is translated as CSVVVGGYYEQYF.